This T cell receptor beta chain was identified in a study of Ad26.COV2.S vaccination and SARS-CoV-2 variants. At the level of the study: The donor participated in the COV1001 trial, in its Ad26.COV2.S arm.

The V and J ends lost 4 bases and 3 bases respectively, with 13 bases between them. This CDR3 region has 14 residues. Germline V gives CDR1 SGHDT, CDR2 YYEEEE. Findings and caveats of the study: Quantification of TCR breadth and depth may have yielded underestimates of total T cell responses. It was found that vaccine and placebo recipients had similar non-spike TCR breadth. Substantial breadth was reported for post-vaccination spike-specific CD8+ and CD4+ T cells.

The repertoire was sequenced with immunoSEQ multiplex PCR; TCRdb's copy has only in-frame clones and lacks some. Of over 400,000 clones listed, around 91% are singletons. Note on this clone: What it recognizes is unknown.

Treatment specified: roughly 19 received Ad26.COV2.S at low or high dose, single or two shots; several received placebo; per-sample allocation not given. Vaccine and placebo recipients were sampled on day 63 after the first injection. The clonotype comes from a person between 18 and 60 years old who received the Ad26.COV2.S COVID-19 vaccine or a placebo. The gene calls are TRBV5-6 and TRBJ1-1, with D hard to call. Sequenced here: peripheral blood, sampled in a trial of Ad26.COV2.S vaccine versus placebo. For the CDR3, the DNA is TGTGCCAGCAGCCACAGACCGGGCGACACTGAAGCTTTCTTT. Translated, it gives CASSHRPGDTEAFF.